The sequence of this T cell receptor (beta chain) was determined in a study of tumor-infiltrating lymphocytes in localized non-small cell lung cancer. Study summary: Resected tumor was paired with non-adjacent uninvolved lung from the same patient. Whole-study results and caveats: Only some patients had TCR sequencing, depending on available tissue. Technical variation could not be separated from intratumor heterogeneity here. No link was found between tumor T-cell fraction and recurrence-free survival.

Trimming shortened V by 6 bases and J by 0 bases, and 4 bases separated the two germline ends. CDR1 and CDR2 from the germline V gene are LNHDA and SQIVND (reference sequence). The CDR3 spans 12 residues. In the case of this clone: Its antigen is not identified.

The protocol was immunoSEQ multiplex PCR, while the TCRdb copy is restricted to in-frame clones and leaves out a portion. The sample holds approximately 11,000 clones, about 60% seen once. The origin of this receptor is a human donor with non-small cell lung cancer. Specimen: lung tumor tissue. The rearrangement uses TRBV19 and TRBJ2-3; D call uncertain. The CDR3 loop is CASRSSTDTQYF. CDR3 nucleotide sequence: TGTGCCAGTAGAAGCAGCACAGATACGCAGTATTTT.